Sequencing of this T cell receptor (beta chain) was carried out in a study of cytomegalovirus exposure and HLA in healthy donors. Study-level results: Analysis performed later showed TCR beta chains linked to HLA being more clonally expanded than equally common others.

CDR3 size: 16 residues. Looked up from germline, CDR1 is MGHRA and CDR2 is YSYEKL. Deletions cut 0 bases from V and 3 bases from J, with 15 bases between. This clone was detected a few times. Its specificity is unknown. Primers included in the PCR were 60 Vbeta and 13 Jbeta primers. Produced via immunoSEQ multiplex PCR; TCRdb's table is partial and in-frame only. The repertoire includes about 65,000 clones, around four fifths of them detected once, and 3% sits in the top ten. This sequence was found in a girl aged 10 to 17 in good health and CMV-seropositive. What was sequenced was PBMCs. The chain recombines TRBV4-1 with TRBJ2-7, with D possibly being TRBD2 (5 bases). The CDR3 nucleotides are TGCGCCAGCAGCCAAGATCAGCATTCTAGCATCTACGAGCAGTACTTC. Residues: CASSQDQHSSIYEQYF.